Presented here are 29 T cell receptor beta chains from one specimen sequenced in a study of vaccination effects on CD4 cells after COVID-19. ViraFEST expansion of antigen-specific CD4+ T cells with viral peptide pools preceded sequencing. Investigators separated out CD4+ T cells once about eleven days of culture had passed. Absence of prior SARS-CoV-2 infection characterized the vaccine recipients, who showed negative nucleocapsid antibodies. Profiled with immunoSEQ multiplex PCR; TCRdb holds only in-frame clones, not every one. The sample holds roughly 30,000 clones, roughly 72% seen once. These receptors' targets are unknown. Sample: CD4+ T cells from PBMCs cultured with HCoV-OC43 spike peptides, taken before COVID-19 vaccination. Indicated subset: HCoV-OC43 spike overlapping peptide pool stimulation. The receptors stem from a human donor who received a COVID-19 vaccine.

This chain links TRBV28 with TRBJ2-5; no clear D. Germline CDR1 is MDHEN and CDR2 is SYDVKM. Trimming stripped 6 bases from V and 2 bases from J, with 19 bases between. The CDR3 is made up of 16 amino acids. CDR3 residues: CASRPPSLGSQETQYF. As DNA, the CDR3 is TGTGCCAGCAGACCCCCATCTCTGGGCAGTCAAGAGACCCAGTACTTC.

This clone has more than one count but fewer than ten. The CDR3 DNA reads TGTGCCAGCAGTCGTCTTTTGGGCAGCTCCTACGAGCAGTACTTC. Protein sequence: CASSRLLGSSYEQYF. The chain is built from TRBV27 and TRBJ2-7; D is undetermined. This CDR3 is built from 15 residues. Germline loops: CDR1 MNHEY, CDR2 SMNVEV (reference sequence). V gave up 5 bases and J gave up 0 bases, with 14 bases separating them.

This clone came up once. V usage is TRBV28 and J usage is TRBJ1-5; no reliable D call. Looked up from germline, CDR1 is MDHEN and CDR2 is SYDVKM. The CDR3 is made up of 13 amino acids. Written as DNA, the CDR3 is TGTACCACCCAACCAAGTCCCAATCAGCCCCAGCATTTT. It encodes CTTQPSPNQPQHF.

The chain is built from TRBV7-9 and TRBJ2-1; 8 nucleotides align to TRBD1. This CDR3 region has 15 residues. V shed 5 bases and J 3 bases; nucleotides not matched to a gene: 6. Germline CDR1 SEHNR, CDR2 FQNEAQ (reference sequence). CDR3 coding DNA: TGTGCCAGCAGCCTGACAGGGGTTTTCTACAATGAGCAGTTCTTC. This translates into CASSLTGVFYNEQFF.

The gene calls are TRBV6-5 and TRBJ2-2; D perhaps matches TRBD1 (6 bases). The germline V and J ends were trimmed by 6 bases and 7 bases, with 18 bases remaining between them. CDR1 is MNHEY and CDR2 is SVGAGI in the germline V gene. This CDR3 comprises 15 residues. For the CDR3, the DNA is TGTGCCAGCAGAAAATCAGGGGCCGCAGGCGGGGAGCTGTTTTTT. Translation: CASRKSGAAGGELFF.

This clone has more than one count but fewer than ten. V is TRBV29-1 and J is TRBJ2-2; D might be TRBD2 (5 bases). Germline V gene data show CDR1 as SQVTM and CDR2 as ANQGSEA. The CDR3 loop spans 14 amino acids. Trimming removed 1 base from V and 5 bases from J, with 11 bases in between. For the CDR3, the DNA is TGCAGCGTTGAAGGAGAAAGGGAGACCGGGGAGCTGTTTTTT. Its translation: CSVEGERETGELFF.

The chain couples TRBV19 to TRBJ1-5, with a possible D match to TRBD1 (6 bases). With 3 bases removed from V and 4 bases from J, the gap between germline ends came to 13 bases. The germline gives CDR1 LNHDA, CDR2 SQIVND (reference sequence). The CDR3 sequence is 15 residues long. The CDR3 region has the DNA TGTGCCAGTAGTATTAGGGGGGCGGAGAATCAGCCCCAGCATTTT. The encoded protein is CASSIRGAENQPQHF.

The chain carries TRBV4-1 and TRBJ2-1; D is ambiguous. From germline, CDR1 is MGHRA and CDR2 YSYEKL. V dropped 4 bases and J dropped 2 bases, with 9 bases sitting between them. The length of the CDR3 is 14 residues. The CDR3 DNA reads as TGCGCCAGCAGCCTAGTGGTCGCCTACAATGAGCAGTTCTTC. The encoded protein is CASSLVVAYNEQFF.

V is TRBV6-5 and J is TRBJ1-1; D remains unclear. V was pared by 2 bases and J by 2 bases, with 6 bases between. The CDR3 consists of 13 residues. Germline CDR1 reads MNHEY; CDR2 reads SVGAGI. This chain's CDR3 is CASSYISNTEAFF. DNA for the CDR3: TGTGCCAGCAGTTACATTTCCAACACTGAAGCTTTCTTT.

The gene calls are TRBV5-4 and TRBJ1-2, with 8 bases fitting TRBD1. J gave up 5 bases and V 2 bases, and 8 bases lay outside the gene matches. This CDR3 has 15 residues. Germline V lookup: CDR1 SGHNT, CDR2 YYREEE (reference sequence). In DNA, the CDR3 is TGTGCCAGCAGCTTAAAAAACAGGGGGTCATATGGCTACACCTTC. Translated: CASSLKNRGSYGYTF. Using reference TRBV5-4 and TRBJ1-2 for the parts outside the CDR3, the full variable domain is ETGVTQSPTHLIKTRGQQVTLRCSSQSGHNTVSWYQQALGQGPQFIFQYYREEENGRGNFPPRFSGLQFPNYSSELNVNALELDDSALYLCASSLKNRGSYGYTFGSGTRLTVV.

The chain links TRBV6-2 or TRBV6-3 to TRBJ1-2, with D maybe TRBD1 (5 bases). The CDR3 extends over 13 amino acids. Germline CDR1 MNHEY, CDR2 SVGEGT. Trimming stripped 5 bases from V and 5 bases from J, with 12 bases between. The CDR3 DNA reads as TGTGCCAGCAGTCCCGGGGCGTGGTATGGCTACACCTTC. This gives the protein CASSPGAWYGYTF.

The rearrangement joins TRBV4-2 to TRBJ2-6, with no clear D. Per germline, CDR1 LGHNA and CDR2 YNFKEQ. Trimming pared 3 bases from V and 0 bases from J, leaving 6 bases between. This CDR3 contains 15 residues. The CDR3 loop is CASSQATSGANVLTF. CDR3 in DNA: TGTGCCAGCAGCCAGGCGACCTCTGGGGCCAACGTCCTGACTTTC.

The chain recombines TRBV15 with TRBJ2-1; D not certain. This CDR3 spans 16 amino acids. Looked up from germline, CDR1 is LNHNV and CDR2 is YYDKDF (reference sequence). With 1 base removed from V and 0 bases from J, the gap between germline ends came to 10 bases. CDR3 sequence: CATSRGRSDSYNEQFF. CDR3 in DNA: TGTGCCACCAGCAGAGGACGGAGCGACTCCTACAATGAGCAGTTCTTC.

CDR3 sequence: CASSLGTSAPTDTQYF. The CDR3 nucleotides are TGCGCCAGCAGCCTAGGGACTAGTGCCCCCACAGATACGCAGTATTTT. The chain has TRBV5-1 and TRBJ2-3, with 8 bases matching TRBD2. The CDR3 is 16 residues long. CDR1 and CDR2 (germline): SGHRS, YFSETQ. With 4 bases clipped from V and 2 bases from J, the junction kept 9 bases outside the gene matches. The full variable domain, in which reference TRBV5-1 and TRBJ2-3 provide the parts outside the CDR3, is KAGVTQTPRYLIKTRGQQVTLSCSPISGHRSVSWYQQTPGQGLQFLFEYFSETQRNKGNFPGRFSGRQFSNSRSEMNVSTLELGDSALYLCASSLGTSAPTDTQYFGPGTRLTVL.

The chain has TRBV5-4 and TRBJ2-5; D is perhaps TRBD2 (7 bases). The CDR3 length is 14 residues. Germline CDR1 SGHNT, CDR2 YYREEE (reference sequence). V lost 1 base to trimming and J lost 1 base, with 8 bases between them. The CDR3 DNA reads TGTGCCAGCAGCTTGCGGGGGGCCCAAGAGACCCAGTACTTC. Its protein is CASSLRGAQETQYF.

The chain links TRBV6-2 or TRBV6-3 to TRBJ1-5; the D gene is possibly TRBD1 (6 bases). Trimming removed 2 bases from V and 2 bases from J, with 10 bases in between. Germline CDR1 MNHEY, CDR2 SVGEGT. This CDR3 has 15 residues. The CDR3 spells CASSYVDSGNQPQHF. The CDR3 coding sequence is TGTGCCAGCAGTTACGTGGACAGTGGCAATCAGCCCCAGCATTTT.

A note on this clone: The sample carries other DNA sequences with the same CDR3. V and J are TRBV5-1 and TRBJ2-7; D may be TRBD2 (5 bases). V gave up 6 bases and J gave up 4 bases, with 14 bases separating them. Germline V lookup: CDR1 SGHRS, CDR2 YFSETQ. The CDR3 is 13 amino acids. CDR3: CASKEGGSYEQYF. DNA for the CDR3: TGCGCCAGCAAAGAAGGAGGATCTTACGAGCAGTACTTC.

The rearrangement links TRBV7-2 to TRBJ2-3, with D uncertain. Trimming took off 6 bases at V and 2 bases at J, with 12 bases between the two ends. Per the germline V gene, CDR1 is SGHTA and CDR2 is FQGNSA. The CDR3 is 14 amino acids. The CDR3 region has the DNA TGTGCCAGCAGAGGAGACCCCCACACAGATACGCAGTATTTT. Encoded protein: CASRGDPHTDTQYF.

There are a few counts of this clone. The rearrangement links TRBV7-2 to TRBJ2-1; 9 nucleotides agree with TRBD2. The CDR3 loop spans 15 amino acids. CDR1 is SGHTA and CDR2 is FQGNSA in the germline V gene. The junction had 12 bases not matched to a gene; V was cut back by 5 bases and J by 10 bases. CDR3 protein: CASSPRAGGGNEQFF. CDR3 DNA sequence: TGTGCCAGCAGCCCTAGAGCGGGGGGAGGGAACGAGCAGTTCTTC.

V and J are TRBV10-3 and TRBJ1-2, with D hard to call. Germline V CDR1 and CDR2: ENHRY, SYGVKD. Trimming took 2 bases from V and 2 from J, leaving 3 bases between them. This CDR3 region has 12 residues. The CDR3, as DNA: TGTGCCATCAGTGAGAGGAACTATGGCTACACCTTC. It translates to CAISERNYGYTF.

The genes are TRBV9 and TRBJ2-1, with D tentatively TRBD1 or TRBD2 (6 bases each). The CDR3 runs 16 residues. Trimming took off 3 bases at V and 3 bases at J, with 16 bases between the two ends. Germline V gene sequence: CDR1 SGDLS, CDR2 YYNGEE. CDR3 nucleotide sequence: TGTGCCAGCAGCGACGGAAGGGGGGTTAGCTACAATGAGCAGTTCTTC. Its translation: CASSDGRGVSYNEQFF.

Points on this clone: The germline gene is not matched at one end of the junction; a read error may be the cause. The CDR3 reads CASSPGRRSYNEQFF. The CDR3 region has the DNA TGTGCTAGCAGCCCCGGACGGCGCTCCTACAATGAGCAGTTCTTC. The chain is built from TRBV7-7 and TRBJ2-1, with D unresolved. Germline CDR1 reads SSHAT; CDR2 reads FNYEAQ (reference sequence). This CDR3 is 15 amino acids long.

This clone was seen a handful of times. This chain links TRBV5-1 with TRBJ1-3; maybe TRBD1 (5 bases). The CDR3 runs 14 residues. Trimming left V 4 bases short and J 3 bases short, with 11 bases between. Germline CDR1 is SGHRS and CDR2 is YFSETQ. CDR3 in amino acids: CASSPGSLGNTIYF. The CDR3 DNA sequence: TGCGCCAGCAGCCCAGGGTCCCTTGGAAACACCATATATTTT.

The CDR3 DNA reads TGTGCCAGCAGTTACATCAGGGGCGGTGGCTACACCTTC. It translates to CASSYIRGGGYTF. This chain links TRBV6-2 or TRBV6-3 with TRBJ1-2, with D perhaps TRBD1 (6 bases). The CDR3 spans 13 residues. V was cut by 2 bases and J by 7 bases, with 11 bases left in between. CDR1 is MNHEY and CDR2 is SVGEGT in the germline V gene.

J is TRBJ2-1 and V is TRBV7-9; 7 bases are shared with TRBD2. This CDR3 is built from 16 residues. Germline CDR1 and CDR2: SEHNR and FQNEAQ (reference sequence). V gave up 5 bases and J gave up 4 bases; unmatched junction bases: 11. CDR3 region: CASSPRLGGKYNEQFF. The CDR3, as DNA: TGTGCCAGCAGCCCTCGACTGGGAGGGAAGTACAATGAGCAGTTCTTC.

The chain joins TRBV18 to TRBJ1-1; perhaps TRBD1 as D (6 bases). The V end lost 5 bases, the J end lost 5 bases, and 9 bases lay between the germline ends. The CDR3 totals 12 residues. CDR1 and CDR2 (germline): KGHSH, LQKENI. The CDR3 protein is CASSGGQTEAFF. CDR3 DNA sequence: TGTGCCAGCTCAGGGGGACAAACTGAAGCTTTCTTT.

The CDR3 reads CASSQSDRYLSGNTIYF. In DNA form, the CDR3 reads TGCGCCAGCAGCCAAAGCGACAGGTATCTTTCTGGAAACACCATATATTTT. The genes are TRBV4-3 and TRBJ1-3; D may be TRBD1 (6 bases). Germline V lookup: CDR1 LGHNA, CDR2 YSLEER. The CDR3 spans 17 residues. Trimming took 2 bases from V and 1 from J, leaving 15 bases between them.

J is TRBJ2-2 and V is TRBV15; weak D call: TRBD1 (6 bases). This CDR3 is built from 17 residues. Between the trimmed V and J ends, which lost 0 bases and 3 bases, there was a span of 14 bases. Germline V lookup: CDR1 LNHNV, CDR2 YYDKDF (reference sequence). The DNA of the CDR3 is TGTGCCACCAGCAGAGATCGGGGTGGACAGTACACCGGGGAGCTGTTTTTT. Translating gives CATSRDRGGQYTGELFF. The variable domain in full, completed from reference TRBV15 and TRBJ2-2, reads DAMVIQNPRYQVTQFGKPVTLSCSQTLNHNVMYWYQQKSSQAPKLLFHYYDKDFNNEADTPDNFQSRRPNTSFCFLDIRSPGLGDTAMYLCATSRDRGGQYTGELFFGEGSRLTVL.

V usage is TRBV11-2 and J usage is TRBJ2-1, with 9 bases that match TRBD2. The CDR3 has 15 residues. Germline lookup yields CDR1 SGHAT and CDR2 FQNNGV. Germline trimming cut 6 bases from V and 4 bases from J; bases unmatched to any gene: 7. The CDR3 bases are TGTGCCAGCAGGACTCTAGCGGGGCTATACAATGAGCAGTTCTTC. Translation gives CASRTLAGLYNEQFF.